The T cell receptor (beta chain) under discussion was sequenced for a study of T cells after yellow fever vaccination. Study results and caveats: In FACS-sorted repertoires, abundant clonotypes from the bulk population could appear as contaminants. Reappearance after the booster was observed for most primary-vaccination clones (roughly 97% CD4, roughly 88% CD8). Although most clonotypes did not, a small share appeared in both CD4 and CD8 compartments.

Using its own MiXCR run on the 5' RACE reads, TCRdb lists one record per CDR3 protein. This table has some 390,000 distinct CDR3 sequences, around 6.4% appearing once. This CDR3 spans 15 amino acids. V was clipped by 7 bases and J by 4 bases; unmatched bases: 6. This clonotype came up a few times. Its antigen remains unknown. The specimen was PBMCs, collected 5 days after the yellow fever booster vaccination. This receptor was obtained from a young man who received the YFV17D yellow fever vaccine. The gene calls are TRBV12-3 or TRBV12-4 and TRBJ2-2; 10 positions agree with TRBD1. The CDR3 loop is CASTGRTGGTGELFF. CDR3 bases: TGTGCCAGCACCGGGCGGACAGGGGGCACCGGGGAGCTGTTTTTT.